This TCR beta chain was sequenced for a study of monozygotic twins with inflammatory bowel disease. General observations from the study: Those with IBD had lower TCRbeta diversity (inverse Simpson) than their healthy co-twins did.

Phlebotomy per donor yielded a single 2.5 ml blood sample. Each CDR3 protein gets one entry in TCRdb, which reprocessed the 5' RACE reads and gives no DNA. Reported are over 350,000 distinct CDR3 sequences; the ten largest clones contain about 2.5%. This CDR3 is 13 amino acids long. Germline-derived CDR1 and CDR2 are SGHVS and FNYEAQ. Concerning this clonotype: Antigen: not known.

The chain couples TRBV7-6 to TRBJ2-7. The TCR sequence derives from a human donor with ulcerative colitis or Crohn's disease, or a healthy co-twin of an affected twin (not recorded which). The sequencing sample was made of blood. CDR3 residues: CASSLRVQNEQYF. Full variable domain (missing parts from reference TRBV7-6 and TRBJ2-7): GAGVSQSPRYKVTKRGQDVALRCDPISGHVSLYWYRQALGQGPEFLTYFNYEAQQDKSGLPNDRFSAERPEGSISTLTIQRTEQRDSAMYRCASSLRVQNEQYFGPGTRLTVT.